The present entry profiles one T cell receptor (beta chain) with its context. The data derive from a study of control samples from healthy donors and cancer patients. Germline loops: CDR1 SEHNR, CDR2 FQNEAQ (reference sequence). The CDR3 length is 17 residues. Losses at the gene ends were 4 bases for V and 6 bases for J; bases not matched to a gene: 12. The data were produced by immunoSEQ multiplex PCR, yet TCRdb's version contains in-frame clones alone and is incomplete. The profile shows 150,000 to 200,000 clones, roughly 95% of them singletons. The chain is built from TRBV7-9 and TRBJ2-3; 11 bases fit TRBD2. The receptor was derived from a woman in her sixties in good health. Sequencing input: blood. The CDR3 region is CASSSPISGGAWDTQYF. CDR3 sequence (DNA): TGTGCCAGCAGCTCCCCAATTAGCGGGGGGGCATGGGATACGCAGTATTTT.